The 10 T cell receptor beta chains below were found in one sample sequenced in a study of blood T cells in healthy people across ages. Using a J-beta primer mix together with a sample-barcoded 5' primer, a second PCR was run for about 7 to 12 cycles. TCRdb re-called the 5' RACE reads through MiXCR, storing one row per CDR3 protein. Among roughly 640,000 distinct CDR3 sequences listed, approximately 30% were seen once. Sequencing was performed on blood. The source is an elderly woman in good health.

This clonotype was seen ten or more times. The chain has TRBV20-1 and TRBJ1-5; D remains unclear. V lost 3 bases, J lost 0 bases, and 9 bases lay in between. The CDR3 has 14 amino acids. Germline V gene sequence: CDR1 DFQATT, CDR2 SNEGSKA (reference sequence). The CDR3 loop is CSASPTASNQPQHF. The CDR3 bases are TGCAGTGCTAGCCCGACGGCTAGCAATCAGCCCCAGCATTTT.

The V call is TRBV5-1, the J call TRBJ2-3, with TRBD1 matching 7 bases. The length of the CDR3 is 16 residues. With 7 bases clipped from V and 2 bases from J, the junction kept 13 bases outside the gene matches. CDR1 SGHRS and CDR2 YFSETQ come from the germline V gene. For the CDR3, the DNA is TGCGCCAGCGTACTTTCACCGGGACAGCTCACAGATACGCAGTATTTT. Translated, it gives CASVLSPGQLTDTQYF.

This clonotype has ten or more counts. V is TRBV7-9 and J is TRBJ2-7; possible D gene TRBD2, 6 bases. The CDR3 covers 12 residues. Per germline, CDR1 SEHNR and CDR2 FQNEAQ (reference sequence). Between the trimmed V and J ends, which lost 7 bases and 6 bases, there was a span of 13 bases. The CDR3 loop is CASNIRGGEQYF. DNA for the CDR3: TGTGCCAGCAACATACGGGGAGGCGAGCAGTACTTC.

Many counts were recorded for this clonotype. DNA of the CDR3: TGTGCCAGCAGTTTAGCGGAGGGACTAGCCGCCCATGAGCAGTTCTTC. Protein: CASSLAEGLAAHEQFF. This chain connects TRBV12-3 or TRBV12-4 to TRBJ2-1; 9 nucleotides match TRBD2. J gave up 8 bases and V 0 bases, and 8 bases lay outside the gene matches. CDR3 length: 16 amino acids.

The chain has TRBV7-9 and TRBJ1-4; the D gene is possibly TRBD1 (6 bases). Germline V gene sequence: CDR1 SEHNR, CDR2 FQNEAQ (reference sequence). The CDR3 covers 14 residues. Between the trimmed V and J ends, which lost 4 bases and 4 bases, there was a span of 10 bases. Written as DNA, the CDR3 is TGTGCCAGCAGCTCACAGGGTATTAATGAAAAACTGTTTTTT. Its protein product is CASSSQGINEKLFF.

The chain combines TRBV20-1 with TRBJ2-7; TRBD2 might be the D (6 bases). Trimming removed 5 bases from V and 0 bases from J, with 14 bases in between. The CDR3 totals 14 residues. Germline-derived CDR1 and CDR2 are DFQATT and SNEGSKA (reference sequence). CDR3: CSAPSTSSSYEQYF. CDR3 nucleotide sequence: TGCAGTGCTCCCTCGACTAGTAGCTCCTACGAGCAGTACTTC.

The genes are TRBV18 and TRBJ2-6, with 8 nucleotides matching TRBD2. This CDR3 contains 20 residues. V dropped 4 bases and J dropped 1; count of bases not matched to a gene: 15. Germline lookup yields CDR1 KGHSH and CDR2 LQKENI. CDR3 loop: CASSLSLPGGTPSGANVLTF. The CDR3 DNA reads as TGTGCCAGCTCACTCTCACTCCCGGGGGGGACGCCATCTGGGGCCAACGTCCTGACTTTC.

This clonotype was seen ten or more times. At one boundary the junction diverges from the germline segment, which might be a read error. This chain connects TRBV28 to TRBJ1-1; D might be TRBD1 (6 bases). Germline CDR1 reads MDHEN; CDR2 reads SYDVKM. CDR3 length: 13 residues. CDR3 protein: CVSRGHEDTEAFF. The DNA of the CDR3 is TGTGTCAGCCGGGGACACGAGGACACTGAAGCTTTCTTT.

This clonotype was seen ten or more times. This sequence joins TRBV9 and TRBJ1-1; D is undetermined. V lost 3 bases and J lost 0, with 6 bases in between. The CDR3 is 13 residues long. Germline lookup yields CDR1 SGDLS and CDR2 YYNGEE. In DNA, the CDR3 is TGTGCCAGCAGCGAACTCATGAACACTGAAGCTTTCTTT. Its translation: CASSELMNTEAFF.

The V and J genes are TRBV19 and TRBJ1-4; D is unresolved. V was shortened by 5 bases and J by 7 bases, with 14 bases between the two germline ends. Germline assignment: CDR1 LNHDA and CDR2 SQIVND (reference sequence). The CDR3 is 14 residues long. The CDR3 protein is CASSPLVVPEKLFF. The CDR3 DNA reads TGTGCCAGTAGTCCCCTCGTCGTGCCTGAAAAACTGTTTTTT.